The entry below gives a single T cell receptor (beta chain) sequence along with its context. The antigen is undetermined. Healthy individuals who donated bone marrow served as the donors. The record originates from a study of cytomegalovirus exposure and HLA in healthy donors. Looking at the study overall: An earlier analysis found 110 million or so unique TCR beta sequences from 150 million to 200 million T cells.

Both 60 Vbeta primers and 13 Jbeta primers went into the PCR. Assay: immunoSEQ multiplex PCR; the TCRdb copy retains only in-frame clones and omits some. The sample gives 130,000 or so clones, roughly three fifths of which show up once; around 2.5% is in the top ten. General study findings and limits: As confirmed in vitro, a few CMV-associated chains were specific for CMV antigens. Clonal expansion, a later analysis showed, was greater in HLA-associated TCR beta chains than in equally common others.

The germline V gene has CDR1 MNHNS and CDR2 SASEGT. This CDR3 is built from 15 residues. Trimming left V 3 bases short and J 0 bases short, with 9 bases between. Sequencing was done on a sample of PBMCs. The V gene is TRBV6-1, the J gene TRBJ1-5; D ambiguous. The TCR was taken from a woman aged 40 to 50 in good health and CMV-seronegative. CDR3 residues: CASSEGGYSNQPQHF. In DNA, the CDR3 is TGTGCCAGCAGTGAGGGAGGGTATAGCAATCAGCCCCAGCATTTT.